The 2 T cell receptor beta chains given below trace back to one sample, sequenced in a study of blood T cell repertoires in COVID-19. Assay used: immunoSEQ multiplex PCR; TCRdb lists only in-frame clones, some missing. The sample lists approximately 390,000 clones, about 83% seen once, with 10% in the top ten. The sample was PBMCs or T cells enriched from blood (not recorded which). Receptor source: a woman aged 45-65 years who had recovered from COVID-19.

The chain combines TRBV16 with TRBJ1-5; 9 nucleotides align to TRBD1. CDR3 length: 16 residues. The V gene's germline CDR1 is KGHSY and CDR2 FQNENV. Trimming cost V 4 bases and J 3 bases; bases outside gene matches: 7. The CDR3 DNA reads TGTGCCAGCAGCCCGCGACAGGGGGATAACAATCAGCCCCAGCATTTT. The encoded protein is CASSPRQGDNNQPQHF.

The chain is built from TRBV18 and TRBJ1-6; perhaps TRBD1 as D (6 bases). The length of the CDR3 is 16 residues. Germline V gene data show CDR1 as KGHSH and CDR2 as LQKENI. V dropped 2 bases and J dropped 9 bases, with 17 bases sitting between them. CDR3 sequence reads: CASSPSWSRGSSPLHF. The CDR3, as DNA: TGTGCCAGCTCACCATCTTGGAGCAGGGGCAGTTCACCCCTCCACTTT.